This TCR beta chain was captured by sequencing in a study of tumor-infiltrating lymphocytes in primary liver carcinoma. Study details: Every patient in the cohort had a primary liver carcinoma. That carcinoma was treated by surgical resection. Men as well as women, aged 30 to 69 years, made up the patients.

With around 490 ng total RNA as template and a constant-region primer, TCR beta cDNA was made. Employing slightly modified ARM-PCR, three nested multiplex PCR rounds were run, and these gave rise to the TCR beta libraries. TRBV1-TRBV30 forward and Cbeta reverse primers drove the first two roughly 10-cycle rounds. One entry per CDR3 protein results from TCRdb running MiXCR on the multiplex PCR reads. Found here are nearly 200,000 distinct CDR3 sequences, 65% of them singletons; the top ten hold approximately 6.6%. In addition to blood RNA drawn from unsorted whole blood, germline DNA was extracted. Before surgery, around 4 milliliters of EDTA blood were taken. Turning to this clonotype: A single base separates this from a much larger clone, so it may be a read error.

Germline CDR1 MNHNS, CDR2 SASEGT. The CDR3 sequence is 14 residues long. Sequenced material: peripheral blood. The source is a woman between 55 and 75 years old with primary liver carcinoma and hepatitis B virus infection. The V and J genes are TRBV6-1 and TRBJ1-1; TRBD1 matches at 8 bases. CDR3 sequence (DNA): TGTGCCAGCAGTGACAGGGGGCAAGGCACTGAAACTTTCTTT. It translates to CASSDRGQGTETFF.